Included here is one TCR beta chain sequence, with context. Per the germline V gene, CDR1 is MDHEN and CDR2 is SYDVKM. This CDR3 contains 14 residues. V was clipped by 6 bases and J by 4 bases; unmatched bases: 7. This record belongs to a study of shared clonotypes between healthy human individuals. About 30,000 T cell genomes, or approximately 290 ng DNA, went into replicate PCRs of unsorted PBMC. TCRdb keeps only in-frame clones here, not all; method: immunoSEQ multiplex PCR. The sample holds some 530,000 clones, 65% to 85% seen once. The source material was PBMCs. This chain connects TRBV28 to TRBJ2-7; 9 bases align to TRBD2. This TCR was sampled from a middle-aged woman in good health. Some clones in this sample may be carry-over from other donors' samples. The DNA of the CDR3 is TGTGCCAGCAGCCGTAGCGGGAGCCCATACGAGCAGTACTTC. This encodes CASSRSGSPYEQYF.